This T cell receptor beta chain is drawn from a study of CD8 T cells in Susac syndrome. General study findings and limits: Maximal CD8+ clonal expansion in Susac was observed within TEMRA cells and among active patients.

The authors reverse transcribed roughly 0.5 to 1 ug RNA with random hexamers. The TCR beta CDR3 was amplified by immunoSEQ multiplex PCR across 54 Vbeta, 13 Jbeta. TCRdb itself ran the immunoSEQ multiplex PCR reads through MiXCR, one entry per CDR3 protein. The sample lists some 140,000 distinct CDR3 sequences; 95% were seen once. Trimming cost V 6 bases and J 2 bases, with 20 bases left between them. Germline loops: CDR1 MNHNS, CDR2 SASEGT. The CDR3 totals 18 residues. A note on this clonotype: Its antigen is undetermined.

The gene calls are TRBV6-1 and TRBJ2-6, with D tentatively TRBD2 (6 bases). The sequence was collected from a human donor with Susac syndrome. Input material: CD8+ T cells from PBMCs. CDR3 amino acids: CASRTTYWGEAGANVLTF. The CDR3 DNA reads as TGTGCCAGCAGGACGACCTACTGGGGGGAAGCTGGGGCCAACGTCCTGACTTTC.